This TCR beta chain emerged from a study of CD8+ T cells in alopecia areata. Study-wide findings and caveats: Many expanded lesional clones stayed in scalp and blood while on tofacitinib. The study found tofacitinib significantly decreased scalp clonality and expanded CD8+ clones among the top 100.

The treatment: oral pan-JAK inhibitor, 5-10 mg twice daily. Collected material from alopecia areata patients comprised lesional scalp punch biopsies and peripheral blood. PBMCs, the starting material, were the source of sorted CD4+ and CD8+ T cells. About this clone: Its antigen is as yet unknown.

The V segment lost 4 bases and the J segment 4 bases; nucleotides outside the gene matches: 11. Germline V gives CDR1 GTSNPN, CDR2 SVGIG (reference sequence). CDR3 length: 16 amino acids. As the sequencing template, cDNA was produced by extracting RNA and reverse transcribing it. The method was immunoSEQ multiplex PCR; TCRdb's version includes in-frame clones alone and lacks a portion of them. The data contain roughly 200,000 clones, 35% to 40% of them singletons. This TCR was recovered from a human donor with alopecia areata. The sequencing here drew on CD4+ T cells sorted from blood, taken between weeks 30 and 35, from a patient treated with tofacitinib. J is TRBJ2-1 and V is TRBV30; 9 positions agree with TRBD2. This CDR3 is CAWTLHGAGGYNEQFF. CDR3 nucleotides: TGTGCCTGGACCCTCCATGGCGCGGGAGGGTACAATGAGCAGTTCTTC. Supplemented by reference TRBV30 and TRBJ2-1, the full variable domain reads SQTIHQWPATLVQPVGSPLSLECTVEGTSNPNLYWYRQAAGRGLQLLFYSVGIGQISSEVPQNLSASRPQDRQFILSSKKLLLSDSGFYLCAWTLHGAGGYNEQFFGPGTRLTVL.